What follows are 21 T cell receptor beta chains derived from one specimen sequenced in a study of cytomegalovirus exposure and HLA in healthy donors. PCR was performed using 60 Vbeta and 13 Jbeta primers. Some clones are missing from TCRdb's copy, which holds only in-frame ones; the method was immunoSEQ multiplex PCR. The sample contains tens of thousands of clones, around 72% of which appear only once. Source material: PBMCs. The source of these receptors is a woman aged 45-60 years in good health and CMV-seropositive.

The chain is built from TRBV18 and TRBJ2-7, with 7 bases lining up with TRBD1. The trim removed 4 bases at V and 0 bases at J, leaving 3 bases unmatched. This CDR3 is built from 14 residues. Germline V lookup: CDR1 KGHSH, CDR2 LQKENI. The CDR3 here is CASSLDRSSYEQYF. The CDR3 DNA is TGTGCCAGCTCACTGGACAGGAGCTCCTACGAGCAGTACTTC.

The genes are TRBV19 and TRBJ1-2, with D possibly matching TRBD1 (6 bases). The CDR3 contains 12 residues. V shed 7 bases and J shed 8 bases, with 14 bases lying between them. Germline lookup yields CDR1 LNHDA and CDR2 SQIVND (reference sequence). The CDR3 loop reads CASKSAGEGYTF. The DNA of the CDR3 is TGTGCCAGTAAATCGGCAGGGGAGGGCTACACCTTC.

This sequence joins TRBV18 and TRBJ2-6; the D gene is possibly TRBD1 (6 bases). This CDR3 is 16 amino acids long. V was pared by 5 bases and J by 4 bases, with 15 bases between. Germline V gene data show CDR1 as KGHSH and CDR2 as LQKENI. CDR3 region: CASSKTQGSGANVLTF. CDR3 nucleotide sequence: TGTGCCAGCTCAAAGACCCAGGGGTCCGGGGCCAACGTCCTGACTTTC.

The chain uses TRBV18 and TRBJ2-1; 9 bases map to TRBD1. The CDR3 has 14 residues. Unmatched junction bases numbered 6, after V lost 3 bases and J lost 9 bases. Germline V CDR1 and CDR2: KGHSH, LQKENI. CDR3 nucleotide sequence: TGTGCCAGCTCACCGTCCACAGGGGGCGGTGAGCAGTTCTTC. It translates to CASSPSTGGGEQFF.

The V call is TRBV11-2, the J call TRBJ2-5; tentative D call: TRBD1 (6 bases). The V end was cut by 11 bases, the J end by 9 bases, with 22 bases between. This CDR3 is built from 13 residues. Per the germline V gene, CDR1 is SGHAT and CDR2 is FQNNGV. The CDR3 DNA reads TGTGCCGTCAGGGGTCAGGGGCCGGAGGCCCAGTACTTC. Translating gives CAVRGQGPEAQYF.

The V and J genes are TRBV5-1 and TRBJ1-1; D may be TRBD1 (6 bases). Trimming cost V 4 bases and J 4 bases, with 11 bases left between them. Germline V CDR1 and CDR2: SGHRS, YFSETQ. The CDR3 is 13 residues long. Here the CDR3 DNA reads TGCGCCAGCAGCCAGGGGCTGGGCACTGAAGCTTTCTTT. Encoded protein: CASSQGLGTEAFF. The whole variable domain, remainder taken from reference TRBV5-1 and TRBJ1-1, is KAGVTQTPRYLIKTRGQQVTLSCSPISGHRSVSWYQQTPGQGLQFLFEYFSETQRNKGNFPGRFSGRQFSNSRSEMNVSTLELGDSALYLCASSQGLGTEAFFGQGTRLTVV.

The rearrangement links TRBV7-2 to TRBJ1-2, with 9 nucleotides matching TRBD1. From germline, CDR1 is SGHTA and CDR2 FQGNSA. The CDR3 is 15 residues long. V dropped 4 bases and J dropped 6; count of bases not matched to a gene: 9. CDR3 amino acids: CASSSSGQGKNGYTF. The CDR3 bases are TGTGCCAGCAGCTCTTCAGGACAGGGGAAAAATGGCTACACCTTC.

This chain joins TRBV7-8 and TRBJ1-4, with 9 bases that match TRBD1. V gave up 5 bases and J gave up 7 bases; unmatched junction bases: 5. The CDR3 is made up of 14 amino acids. Germline V CDR1 and CDR2: SGHVS, FQNEAQ. This chain's CDR3 is CASSLDRGGEKLFF. Here the CDR3 DNA reads TGTGCCAGCAGCCTGGACAGGGGCGGTGAAAAACTGTTTTTT. The full variable domain, in which reference TRBV7-8 and TRBJ1-4 provide the parts outside the CDR3, is GAGVSQSPRYKVAKRGQDVALRCDPISGHVSLFWYQQALGQGPEFLTYFQNEAQLDKSGLPSDRFFAERPEGSVSTLKIQRTQQEDSAVYLCASSLDRGGEKLFFGSGTQLSVL.

This sequence joins TRBV5-4 and TRBJ2-1, with D hard to call. The V end lost 2 bases, the J end lost 8 bases, and 14 bases lay between the germline ends. Germline loops: CDR1 SGHNT, CDR2 YYREEE (reference sequence). The CDR3 sequence is 14 residues long. As DNA, the CDR3 is TGTGCCAGCAGCTTAAGAGCCCACCCGGATGAGCAGTTCTTC. It is translated as CASSLRAHPDEQFF.

The chain has TRBV7-6 and TRBJ2-7, with TRBD2 matching 10 bases. The CDR3 sequence is 16 residues long. V trimming: 5 bases; J trimming: 3 bases; junction bases outside the gene matches: 10. CDR1 and CDR2 from the germline V gene are SGHVS and FNYEAQ. In nucleotides, the CDR3 is TGTGCCAGCAGCCTACTCTTCGGGACTAGCGTCTACGAGCAGTACTTC. This sequence encodes CASSLLFGTSVYEQYF.

The rearrangement joins TRBV7-3 to TRBJ2-5; maybe TRBD1 (6 bases). V was clipped by 0 bases and J by 4 bases, with 12 bases between them. Germline V lookup: CDR1 SGHTA, CDR2 FQGTGA. This CDR3 is 15 amino acids long. This CDR3 reads CASSLTGAGLETQYF. CDR3 nucleotides: TGTGCCAGCAGCTTAACGGGGGCAGGGCTAGAGACCCAGTACTTC.

This chain joins TRBV19 and TRBJ1-1; D ambiguous. V was shortened by 6 bases and J by 5 bases, with 16 bases between the two germline ends. This CDR3 region has 14 residues. Germline V gene data show CDR1 as LNHDA and CDR2 as SQIVND (reference sequence). DNA of the CDR3: TGTGCCAGTAGACCCCAAATACCGGGGACTGAAGCTTTCTTT. It encodes CASRPQIPGTEAFF.

J is TRBJ2-1 and V is TRBV7-2, with 7 bases lining up with TRBD2. Germline loops: CDR1 SGHTA, CDR2 FQGNSA. The V gene end was trimmed by 5 bases and the J gene end by 9 bases; junction bases not matched to a gene: 10. The CDR3 has 14 amino acids. The CDR3 DNA follows: TGTGCCAGCAGCCAAAGCCCGGGGGGTGGTGAGCAGTTCTTC. Residues: CASSQSPGGGEQFF. The complete variable domain, with remaining parts taken from reference TRBV7-2 and TRBJ2-1, reads GAGVSQSPSNKVTEKGKDVELRCDPISGHTALYWYRQSLGQGLEFLIYFQGNSAPDKSGLPSDRFSAERTGGSVSTLTIQRTQQEDSAVYLCASSQSPGGGEQFFGPGTRLTVL.

The chain combines TRBV9 with TRBJ1-5; no firm D call. Germline values: CDR1 SGDLS, CDR2 YYNGEE. V was shortened by 3 bases and J by 3 bases, with 10 bases between the two germline ends. The CDR3 runs to 14 residues. The CDR3 nucleotides read TGTGCCAGCAGCGACGCGGGGATCAATCAGCCCCAGCATTTT. Encoded protein: CASSDAGINQPQHF.

The rearrangement uses TRBV19 and TRBJ1-2; 8 nucleotides agree with TRBD1. The CDR3 has 15 residues. With 6 bases clipped from V and 4 bases from J, the junction kept 10 bases outside the gene matches. CDR1 and CDR2 from the germline V gene are LNHDA and SQIVND (reference sequence). CDR3 protein: CASSLGTGRGYGYTF. The CDR3 bases are TGTGCCAGTAGCCTAGGGACAGGCCGGGGCTATGGCTACACCTTC.

This rearrangement joins TRBV7-3 to TRBJ2-1, with D uncertain. Germline V lookup: CDR1 SGHTA, CDR2 FQGTGA. This CDR3 contains 14 residues. V was trimmed by 0 bases and J by 8 bases, leaving 11 bases between them. This CDR3 is CASSLTLAVYEQFF. For the CDR3, the DNA is TGTGCCAGCAGCTTAACGTTAGCAGTTTATGAGCAGTTCTTC.

This chain links TRBV5-8 with TRBJ1-5; D unresolved. The CDR3 is 18 amino acids. The V gene's germline CDR1 is SGHTS and CDR2 YDEGEE. V was cut by 0 bases and J by 3 bases, with 19 bases left in between. DNA of the CDR3: TGTGCCAGCAGCTTGGTTCACATCCCCGTCAAACCCAATCAGCCCCAGCATTTT. Encoded protein: CASSLVHIPVKPNQPQHF.

The V gene is TRBV23-1, the J gene TRBJ2-3; tentatively, D is TRBD2 (5 bases). TRBV23-1 counts as an open reading frame of uncertain function. With 2 bases removed from V and 4 bases from J, the gap between germline ends came to 13 bases. This CDR3 spans 15 amino acids. CDR3 sequence: CASSQPFSGSDTQYF. In DNA form, the CDR3 reads TGCGCCAGCAGTCAACCTTTTTCGGGGTCAGATACGCAGTATTTT.

This clone has only a few counts. The chain employs TRBV6-5 and TRBJ2-7, with TRBD2 identical over 7 bases. The CDR3 is made up of 13 amino acids. V lost 6 bases and J lost 4; bases outside the gene matches: 6. The V gene's germline CDR1 is MNHEY and CDR2 SVGAGI. The CDR3 loop reads CASRSASGYEQYF. CDR3 coding DNA: TGTGCCAGCAGGTCAGCTAGCGGATACGAGCAGTACTTC.

V usage is TRBV4-2 and J usage is TRBJ2-3; tentatively, D is TRBD1 (5 bases). The V gene lost 0 bases and the J gene lost 6 bases, with 10 bases spanning the gap. This CDR3 is built from 14 residues. Germline loops: CDR1 LGHNA, CDR2 YNFKEQ. Here the CDR3 reads CASSQERGADTQYF. The CDR3, as DNA: TGTGCCAGCAGCCAAGAAAGGGGTGCTGATACGCAGTATTTT.

The chain employs TRBV2 and TRBJ2-2; D uncertain. Germline loops: CDR1 SNHLY, CDR2 FYNNEI. Trimming cost V 8 bases and J 1 base, with 11 bases left between them. This CDR3 has 14 amino acids. CDR3 nucleotides: TGTGCCAGCGGATATAGAGGGAACACCGGGGAGCTGTTTTTT. This encodes CASGYRGNTGELFF.